This T cell receptor (beta chain) stems from a study of shared clonotypes between healthy human individuals. Study-wide results and limits: Naive CD4 clonotype sharing across a few donors was approximately 5%. Generation probabilities of non-shared clonotypes were lower (relative to those shared by all four donors). Blood was the sole source, and tissue repertoires probably differ.

About this clone itself: The antigen remains undetermined.

After removal of 0 bases from V and 0 bases from J, the junction contained 9 bases not matched to a gene. CDR3 length equals 20 residues. Per the germline V gene, CDR1 is SGHRS and CDR2 is YFSETQ. Each replicate PCR on the sorted subsets used roughly 200 ng DNA (around 30,000 T cell genomes). Sequencing used immunoSEQ multiplex PCR; TCRdb keeps in-frame clones, though not all of them. Of 950,000 to 1,300,000 clones in the sample, about 75% were seen once. What was sequenced was memory CD4+ T cells sorted from blood. Subset defined: CD45RA-negative fraction. The chain uses TRBV5-1 and TRBJ2-6; 10 nucleotides line up with TRBD2. The clonotype comes from a man younger than 30 in good health. CDR3 amino acids: CASSLGATSGYYSGANVLTF. CDR3 sequence (DNA): TGCGCCAGCAGCTTGGGCGCGACTAGCGGGTATTACTCTGGGGCCAACGTCCTGACTTTC.